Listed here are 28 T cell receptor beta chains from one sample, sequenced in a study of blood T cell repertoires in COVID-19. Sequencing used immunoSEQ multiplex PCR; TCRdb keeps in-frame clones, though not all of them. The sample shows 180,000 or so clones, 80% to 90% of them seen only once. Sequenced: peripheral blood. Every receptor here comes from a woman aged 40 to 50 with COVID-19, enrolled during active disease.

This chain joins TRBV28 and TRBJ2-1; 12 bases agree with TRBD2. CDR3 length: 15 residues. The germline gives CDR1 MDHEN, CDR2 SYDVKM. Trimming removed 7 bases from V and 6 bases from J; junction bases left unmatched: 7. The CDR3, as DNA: TGTGCCAGCAAGTCCCCGACTAGCGGGAGCAATGAGCAGTTCTTC. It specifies CASKSPTSGSNEQFF. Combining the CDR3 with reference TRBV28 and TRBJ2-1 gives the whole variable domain DVKVTQSSRYLVKRTGEKVFLECVQDMDHENMFWYRQDPGLGLRLIYFSYDVKMKEKGDIPEGYSVSREKKERFSLILESASTNQTSMYLCASKSPTSGSNEQFFGPGTRLTVL.

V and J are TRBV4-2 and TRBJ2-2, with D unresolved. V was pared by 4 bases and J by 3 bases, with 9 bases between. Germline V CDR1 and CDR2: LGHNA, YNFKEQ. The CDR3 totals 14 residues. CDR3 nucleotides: TGTGCCAGCAGCCCGATACTTTACACCGGGGAGCTGTTTTTT. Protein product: CASSPILYTGELFF.

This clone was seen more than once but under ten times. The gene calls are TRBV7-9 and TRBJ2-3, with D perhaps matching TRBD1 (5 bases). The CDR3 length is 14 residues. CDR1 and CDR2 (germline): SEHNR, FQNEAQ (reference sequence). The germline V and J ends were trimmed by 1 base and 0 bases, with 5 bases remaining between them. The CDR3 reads CASSLEGSTDTQYF. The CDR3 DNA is TGTGCCAGCAGCTTAGAGGGGAGCACAGATACGCAGTATTTT.

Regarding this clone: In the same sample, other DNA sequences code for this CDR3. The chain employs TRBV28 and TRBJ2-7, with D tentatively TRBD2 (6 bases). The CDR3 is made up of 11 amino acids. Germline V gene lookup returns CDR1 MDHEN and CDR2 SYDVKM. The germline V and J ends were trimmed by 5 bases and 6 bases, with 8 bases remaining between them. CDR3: CASSQTSEQYF. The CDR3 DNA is TGTGCCAGCAGTCAGACTAGCGAGCAGTACTTC.

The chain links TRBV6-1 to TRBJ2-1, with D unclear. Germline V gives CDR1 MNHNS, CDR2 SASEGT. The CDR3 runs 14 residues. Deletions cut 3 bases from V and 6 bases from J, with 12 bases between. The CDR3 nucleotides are TGTGCCAGCAGTGATGTCAACAGACCCAATGAGCAGTTCTTC. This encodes CASSDVNRPNEQFF.

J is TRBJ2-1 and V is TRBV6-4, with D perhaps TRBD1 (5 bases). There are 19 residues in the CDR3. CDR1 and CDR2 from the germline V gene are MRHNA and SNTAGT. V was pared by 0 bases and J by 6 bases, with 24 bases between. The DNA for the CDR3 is TGTGCCAGCAGTGACTCGATGTTGGCCCGCTACCCTGGGGCCAATGAGCAGTTCTTC. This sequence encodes CASSDSMLARYPGANEQFF.

The CDR3 region has the DNA TGTGCCAGCAGCGAAAATACAGGGTCCTTCGGGGAGCTGTTTTTT. Translated: CASSENTGSFGELFF. The gene calls are TRBV9 and TRBJ2-2, with D tentatively TRBD1 (6 bases). With 3 bases removed from V and 7 bases from J, the gap between germline ends came to 16 bases. This CDR3 region has 15 residues. Germline V gene lookup returns CDR1 SGDLS and CDR2 YYNGEE. Using reference TRBV9 and TRBJ2-2 for the parts outside the CDR3, the full variable domain is DSGVTQTPKHLITATGQRVTLRCSPRSGDLSVYWYQQSLDQGLQFLIQYYNGEERAKGNILERFSAQQFPDLHSELNLSSLELGDSALYFCASSENTGSFGELFFGEGSRLTVL.

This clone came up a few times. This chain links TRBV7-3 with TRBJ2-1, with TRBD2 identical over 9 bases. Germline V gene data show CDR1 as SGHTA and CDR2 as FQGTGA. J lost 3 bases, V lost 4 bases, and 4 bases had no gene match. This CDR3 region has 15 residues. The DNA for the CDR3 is TGTGCCAGCAGCTCCCGCGGGGGGGGCTACAATGAGCAGTTCTTC. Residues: CASSSRGGGYNEQFF.

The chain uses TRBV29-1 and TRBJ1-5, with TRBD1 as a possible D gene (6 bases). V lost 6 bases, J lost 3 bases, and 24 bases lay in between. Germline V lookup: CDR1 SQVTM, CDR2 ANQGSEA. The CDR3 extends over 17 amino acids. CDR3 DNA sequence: TGCAGCGTCGACCCCATTATCCAACAGGGTTACAATCAGCCCCAGCATTTT. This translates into CSVDPIIQQGYNQPQHF.

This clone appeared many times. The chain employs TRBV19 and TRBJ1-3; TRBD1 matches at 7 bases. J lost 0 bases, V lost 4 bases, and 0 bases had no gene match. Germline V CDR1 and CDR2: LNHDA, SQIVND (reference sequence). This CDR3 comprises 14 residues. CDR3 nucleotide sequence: TGTGCCAGTAGTACAGGGGGCTCTGGAAACACCATATATTTT. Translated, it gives CASSTGGSGNTIYF.

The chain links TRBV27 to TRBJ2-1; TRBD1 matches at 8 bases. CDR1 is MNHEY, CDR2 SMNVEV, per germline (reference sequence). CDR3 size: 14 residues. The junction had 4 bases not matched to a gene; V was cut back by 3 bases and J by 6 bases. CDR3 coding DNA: TGTGCCAGCAGTTTGGGACAGGTGATCAATGAGCAGTTCTTC. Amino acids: CASSLGQVINEQFF.

In nucleotides, the CDR3 is TGCAGCGTTGCATCAGGGTCCGGGGATACGCAGTATTTT. Translating it yields CSVASGSGDTQYF. The chain employs TRBV29-1 and TRBJ2-3, with D possibly TRBD1 on 5 matching bases. This CDR3 is 13 amino acids long. Germline CDR1 reads SQVTM; CDR2 reads ANQGSEA. V lost 4 bases and J lost 6, with 14 bases in between.

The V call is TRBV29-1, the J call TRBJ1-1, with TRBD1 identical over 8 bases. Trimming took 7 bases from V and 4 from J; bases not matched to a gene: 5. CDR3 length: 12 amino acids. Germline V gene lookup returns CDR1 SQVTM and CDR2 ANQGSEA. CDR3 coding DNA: TGCAGCGCTCGGGGACAGGTCACTGAAGCTTTCTTT. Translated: CSARGQVTEAFF.

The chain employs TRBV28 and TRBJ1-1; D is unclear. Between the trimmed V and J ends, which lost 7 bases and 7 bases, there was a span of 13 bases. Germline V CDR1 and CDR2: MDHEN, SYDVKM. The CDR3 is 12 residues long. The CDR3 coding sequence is TGTGCCAGCATCAGGAACTCCCATGAAGCTTTCTTT. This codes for CASIRNSHEAFF.

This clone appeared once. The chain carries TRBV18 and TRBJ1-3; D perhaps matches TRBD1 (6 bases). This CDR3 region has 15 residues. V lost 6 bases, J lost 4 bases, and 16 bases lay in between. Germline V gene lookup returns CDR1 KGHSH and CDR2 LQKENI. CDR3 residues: CASSQGQTHGNTIYF. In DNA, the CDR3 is TGTGCCAGCTCTCAAGGACAGACGCACGGAAACACCATATATTTT.

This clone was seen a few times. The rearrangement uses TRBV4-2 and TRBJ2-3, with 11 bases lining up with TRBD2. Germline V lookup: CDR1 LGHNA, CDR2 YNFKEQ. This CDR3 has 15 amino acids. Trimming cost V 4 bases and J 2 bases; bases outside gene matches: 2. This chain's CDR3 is CASSLTSGTTDTQYF. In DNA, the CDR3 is TGTGCCAGCAGCCTGACTAGCGGGACCACAGATACGCAGTATTTT.

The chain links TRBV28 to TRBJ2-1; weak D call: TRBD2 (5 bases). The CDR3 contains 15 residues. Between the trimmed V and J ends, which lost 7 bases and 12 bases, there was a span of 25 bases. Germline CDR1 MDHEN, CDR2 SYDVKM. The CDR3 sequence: CASNPGSQGLAAQFF. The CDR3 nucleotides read TGTGCCAGCAACCCGGGGTCCCAAGGGTTGGCCGCGCAGTTCTTC.

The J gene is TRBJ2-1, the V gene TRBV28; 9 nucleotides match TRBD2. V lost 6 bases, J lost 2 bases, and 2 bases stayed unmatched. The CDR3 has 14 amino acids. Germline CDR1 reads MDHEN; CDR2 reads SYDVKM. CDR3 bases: TGTGCCAGCAGCGCTAGCGGGACCTACAATGAGCAGTTCTTC. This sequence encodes CASSASGTYNEQFF. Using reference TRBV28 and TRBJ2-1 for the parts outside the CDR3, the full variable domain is DVKVTQSSRYLVKRTGEKVFLECVQDMDHENMFWYRQDPGLGLRLIYFSYDVKMKEKGDIPEGYSVSREKKERFSLILESASTNQTSMYLCASSASGTYNEQFFGPGTRLTVL.

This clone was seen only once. Here the CDR3 DNA reads TGTGCCAGCAGAATAGACAGATTGAACACTGAAGCTTTCTTT. It yields the protein CASRIDRLNTEAFF. V is TRBV5-4 and J is TRBJ1-1; a possible D gene is TRBD1 (5 bases). Trimming took 5 bases from V and 0 from J, leaving 11 bases between them. There are 14 residues in the CDR3. Germline CDR1 and CDR2: SGHNT and YYREEE (reference sequence).

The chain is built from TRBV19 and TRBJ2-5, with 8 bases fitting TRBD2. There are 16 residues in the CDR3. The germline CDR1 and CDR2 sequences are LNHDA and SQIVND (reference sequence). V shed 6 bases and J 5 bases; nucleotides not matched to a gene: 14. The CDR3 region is CASRGGPGTRGETQYF. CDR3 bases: TGTGCCAGTAGGGGGGGTCCCGGGACTAGAGGGGAGACCCAGTACTTC. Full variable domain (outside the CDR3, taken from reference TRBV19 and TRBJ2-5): DGGITQSPKYLFRKEGQNVTLSCEQNLNHDAMYWYRQDPGQGLRLIYYSQIVNDFQKGDIAEGYSVSREKKESFPLTVTSAQKNPTAFYLCASRGGPGTRGETQYFGPGTRLLVL.

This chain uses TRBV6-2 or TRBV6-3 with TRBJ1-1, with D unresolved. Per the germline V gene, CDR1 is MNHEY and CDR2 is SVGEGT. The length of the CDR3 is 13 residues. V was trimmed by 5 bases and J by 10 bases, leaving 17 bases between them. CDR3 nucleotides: TGTGCCAGCAGTAAGGGAGGTTGGGTCGGAGCTTTCTTT. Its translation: CASSKGGWVGAFF.

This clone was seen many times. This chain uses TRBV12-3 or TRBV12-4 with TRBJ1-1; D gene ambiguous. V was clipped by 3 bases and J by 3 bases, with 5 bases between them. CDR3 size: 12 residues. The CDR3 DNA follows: TGTGCCAGCAGTTTTTATGACACTGAAGCTTTCTTT. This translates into CASSFYDTEAFF.

CDR3: CASSLSGETQYF. CDR3 sequence (DNA): TGTGCCAGCAGTTTATCAGGAGAGACCCAGTACTTC. The chain combines TRBV28 with TRBJ2-5; D is ambiguous. Trimming removed 1 base from V and 4 bases from J, with 4 bases in between. The CDR3 contains 12 residues. Germline V lookup: CDR1 MDHEN, CDR2 SYDVKM.

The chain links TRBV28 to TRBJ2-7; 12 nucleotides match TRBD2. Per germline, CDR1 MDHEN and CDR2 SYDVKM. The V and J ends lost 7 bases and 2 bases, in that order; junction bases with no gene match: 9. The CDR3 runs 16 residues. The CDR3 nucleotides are TGTGCCAGCACCAAATCCGGACTAGCGGGGACCTACGAGCAGTACTTC. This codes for CASTKSGLAGTYEQYF.

CDR3 amino acids: CASSSTAQETQYF. The CDR3 coding sequence is TGTGCCAGCAGTTCGACAGCCCAAGAGACCCAGTACTTC. The chain couples TRBV5-8 to TRBJ2-5, with a possible D match to TRBD1 (5 bases). Germline V gene sequence: CDR1 SGHTS, CDR2 YDEGEE. The CDR3 is 13 residues long. Deletions cut 5 bases from V and 1 base from J, with 9 bases between.

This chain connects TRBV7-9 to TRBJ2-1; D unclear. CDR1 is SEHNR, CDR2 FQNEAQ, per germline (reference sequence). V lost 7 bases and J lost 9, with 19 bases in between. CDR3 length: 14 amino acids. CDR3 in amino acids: CASIPSTGLTEQFF. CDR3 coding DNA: TGTGCCAGCATCCCCTCGACTGGTCTCACTGAGCAGTTCTTC.

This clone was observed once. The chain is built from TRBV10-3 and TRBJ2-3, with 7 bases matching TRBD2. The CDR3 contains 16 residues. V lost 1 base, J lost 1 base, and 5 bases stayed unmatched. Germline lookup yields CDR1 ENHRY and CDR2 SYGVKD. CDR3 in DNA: TGTGCCATCAGTGAGTTGGGGGGGTGGGGCACAGATACGCAGTATTTT. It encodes CAISELGGWGTDTQYF.

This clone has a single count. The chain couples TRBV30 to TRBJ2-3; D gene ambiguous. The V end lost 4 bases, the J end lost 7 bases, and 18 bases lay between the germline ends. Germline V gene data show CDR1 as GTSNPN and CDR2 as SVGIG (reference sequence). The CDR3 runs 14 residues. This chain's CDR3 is CAWKSRSFGNTQYF. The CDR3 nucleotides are TGTGCCTGGAAGAGCCGGAGTTTCGGTAATACGCAGTATTTT.